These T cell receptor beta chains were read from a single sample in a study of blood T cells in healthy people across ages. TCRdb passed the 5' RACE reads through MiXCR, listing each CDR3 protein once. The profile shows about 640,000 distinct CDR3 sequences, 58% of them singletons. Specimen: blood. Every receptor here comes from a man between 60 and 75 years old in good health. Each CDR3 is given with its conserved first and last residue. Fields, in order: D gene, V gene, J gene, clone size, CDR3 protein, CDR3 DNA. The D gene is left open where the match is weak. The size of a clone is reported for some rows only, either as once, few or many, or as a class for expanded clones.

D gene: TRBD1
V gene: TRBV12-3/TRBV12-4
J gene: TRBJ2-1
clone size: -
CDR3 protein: CASRTGTYNEQFF
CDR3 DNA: TGTGCCAGTCGGACAGGTACCTACAATGAGCAGTTCTTC

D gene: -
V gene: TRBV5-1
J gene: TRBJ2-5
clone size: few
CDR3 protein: CASSLVPGRQYQETQYF
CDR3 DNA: TGCGCCAGCAGCTTGGTCCCCGGGAGACAGTACCAAGAGACCCAGTACTTC

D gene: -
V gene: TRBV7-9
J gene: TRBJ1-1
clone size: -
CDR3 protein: CASSPLVRAGGTEAFF
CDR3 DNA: TGTGCCAGCAGCCCATTAGTAAGGGCCGGGGGCACTGAAGCTTTCTTT

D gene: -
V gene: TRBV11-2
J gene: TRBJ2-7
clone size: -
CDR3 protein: CASSDRDGRSYEQYF
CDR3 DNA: TGTGCCAGCAGCGACCGGGACGGGCGAAGCTACGAGCAGTACTTC

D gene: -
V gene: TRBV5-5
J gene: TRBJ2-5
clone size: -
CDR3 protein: CASSLKGPKPGGETQYF
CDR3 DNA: TGTGCCAGCAGCCTAAAAGGACCCAAACCCGGGGGAGAGACCCAGTACTTC

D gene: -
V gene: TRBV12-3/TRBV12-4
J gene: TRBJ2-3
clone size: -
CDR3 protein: CASQSAADTQYF
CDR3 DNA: TGTGCCAGCCAGTCAGCAGCAGATACGCAGTATTTT

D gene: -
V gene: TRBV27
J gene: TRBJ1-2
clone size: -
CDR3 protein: CASSIGGGYGYTF
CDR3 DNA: TGTGCCAGCAGTATCGGGGGCGGCTATGGCTACACCTTC

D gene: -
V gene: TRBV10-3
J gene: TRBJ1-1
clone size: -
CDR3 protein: CAIRWDGLNTEAFF
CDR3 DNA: TGTGCCATCAGATGGGACGGATTGAACACTGAAGCTTTCTTT

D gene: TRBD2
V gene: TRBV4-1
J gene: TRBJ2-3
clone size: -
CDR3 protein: CASSKGLAGGYTDTQYF
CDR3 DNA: TGCGCCAGCAGCAAAGGACTAGCGGGGGGGTACACAGATACGCAGTATTTT

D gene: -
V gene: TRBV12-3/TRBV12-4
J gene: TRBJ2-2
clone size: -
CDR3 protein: CASSLLAGELFF
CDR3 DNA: TGTGCCAGCAGTTTATTAGCGGGGGAGCTGTTTTTT

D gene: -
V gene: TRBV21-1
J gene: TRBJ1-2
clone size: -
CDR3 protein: CASSEWDANYGYTF
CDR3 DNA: TGTGCCAGCAGCGAATGGGACGCCAACTATGGCTACACCTTC

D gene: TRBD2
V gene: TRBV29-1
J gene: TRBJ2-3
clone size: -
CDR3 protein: CSVGRLAGRTDTQYF
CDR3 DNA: TGCAGCGTGGGCAGGCTAGCGGGGCGCACAGATACGCAGTATTTT

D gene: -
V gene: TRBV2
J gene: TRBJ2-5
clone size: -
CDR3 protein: CASNLGGEETQYF
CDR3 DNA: TGTGCCAGCAATCTAGGGGGAGAAGAGACCCAGTACTTC

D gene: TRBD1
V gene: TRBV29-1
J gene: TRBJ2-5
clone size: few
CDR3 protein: CSSGTAQETQYF
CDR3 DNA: TGCAGCTCAGGGACAGCCCAAGAGACCCAGTACTTC

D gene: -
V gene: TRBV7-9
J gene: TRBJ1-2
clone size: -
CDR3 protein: CASNLAGASVGGYTF
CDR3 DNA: TGTGCCAGCAACCTGGCCGGGGCCTCCGTCGGTGGCTACACCTTC

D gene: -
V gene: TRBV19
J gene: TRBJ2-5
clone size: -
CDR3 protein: CASSPRYGGQETQYF
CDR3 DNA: TGTGCCAGTAGTCCCCGGTATGGCGGACAAGAGACCCAGTACTTC

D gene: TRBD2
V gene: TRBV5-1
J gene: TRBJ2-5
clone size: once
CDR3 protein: CASSYGLAQETQYF
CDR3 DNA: TGCGCCAGCAGCTACGGACTAGCCCAAGAGACCCAGTACTTC

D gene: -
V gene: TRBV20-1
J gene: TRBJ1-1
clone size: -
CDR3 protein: CSASRGRGTEAFF
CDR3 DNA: TGCAGTGCTAGCAGGGGAAGGGGCACTGAAGCTTTCTTT

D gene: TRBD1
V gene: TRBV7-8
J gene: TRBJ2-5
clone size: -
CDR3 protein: CASSLAQGAETQYF
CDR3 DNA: TGTGCCAGCAGCTTAGCTCAGGGGGCAGAGACCCAGTACTTC

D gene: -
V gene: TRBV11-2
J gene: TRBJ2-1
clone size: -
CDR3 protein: CASSLDLKAAYNEQFF
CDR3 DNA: TGTGCCAGCAGCTTAGATCTTAAGGCGGCTTACAATGAGCAGTTCTTC

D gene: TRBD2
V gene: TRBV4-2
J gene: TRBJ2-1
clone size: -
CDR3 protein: CASSQGKAGVLNEQFF
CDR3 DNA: TGTGCCAGCAGCCAAGGAAAAGCGGGGGTTCTCAATGAGCAGTTCTTC

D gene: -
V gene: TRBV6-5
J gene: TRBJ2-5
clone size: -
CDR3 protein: CASSSSDRRVETQYF
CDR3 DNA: TGTGCCAGCAGTTCCTCGGACAGGAGGGTGGAGACCCAGTACTTC

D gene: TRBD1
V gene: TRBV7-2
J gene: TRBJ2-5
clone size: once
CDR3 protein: CASSRGQGLSETQYF
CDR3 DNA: TGTGCCAGCAGTCGCGGACAGGGCTTGTCAGAGACCCAGTACTTC

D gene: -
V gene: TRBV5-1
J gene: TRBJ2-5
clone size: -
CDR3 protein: CASSLGFSPQETQYF
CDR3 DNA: TGCGCCAGCAGCTTGGGTTTCTCTCCCCAAGAGACCCAGTACTTC

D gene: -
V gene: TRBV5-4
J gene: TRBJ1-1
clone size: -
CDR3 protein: CASSPVENTEAFF
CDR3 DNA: TGTGCCAGCAGCCCGGTGGAGAACACTGAAGCTTTCTTT

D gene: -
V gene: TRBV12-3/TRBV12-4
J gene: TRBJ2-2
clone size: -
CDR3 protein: CASSRTKGLAGELFF
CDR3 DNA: TGTGCCAGCAGTCGCACCAAGGGGTTGGCCGGGGAGCTGTTTTTT

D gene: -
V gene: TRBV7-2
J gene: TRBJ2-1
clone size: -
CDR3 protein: CASSLRPGGWGRRYNEQFF
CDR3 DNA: TGTGCCAGCAGCTTAAGGCCGGGTGGGTGGGGGAGACGTTACAATGAGCAGTTCTTC

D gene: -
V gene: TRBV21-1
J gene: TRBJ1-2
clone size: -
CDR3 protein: CASSKAPGAHGYTF
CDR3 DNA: TGTGCCAGCAGCAAAGCCCCCGGGGCCCATGGCTACACCTTC

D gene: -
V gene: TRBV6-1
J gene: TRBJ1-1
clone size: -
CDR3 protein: CASRFTGHPASMNTEAFF
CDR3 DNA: TGTGCCAGCAGATTCACCGGACACCCAGCATCCATGAACACTGAAGCTTTCTTT

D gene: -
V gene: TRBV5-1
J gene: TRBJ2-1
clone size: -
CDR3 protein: CASSLGRVISYNEQFF
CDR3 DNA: TGCGCCAGCAGCTTGGGGAGGGTGATTTCCTACAATGAGCAGTTCTTC

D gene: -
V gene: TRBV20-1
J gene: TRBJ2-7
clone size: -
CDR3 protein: CSAGGRGGYEQYF
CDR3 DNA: TGCAGTGCTGGCGGCAGGGGCGGCTACGAGCAGTACTTC

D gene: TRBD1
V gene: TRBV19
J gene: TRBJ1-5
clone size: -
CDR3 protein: CASQTGTGVQPQHF
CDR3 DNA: TGTGCCAGTCAAACCGGGACAGGGGTTCAGCCCCAGCATTTT

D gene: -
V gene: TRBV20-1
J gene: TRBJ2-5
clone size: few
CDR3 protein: CSARVGGGRETQYF
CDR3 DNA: TGCAGTGCTAGAGTAGGGGGGGGCCGCGAGACCCAGTACTTC

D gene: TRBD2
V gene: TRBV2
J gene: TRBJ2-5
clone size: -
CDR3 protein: CASSEGTSGAQETQYF
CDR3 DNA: TGTGCCAGCAGTGAAGGGACTAGCGGGGCGCAAGAGACCCAGTACTTC

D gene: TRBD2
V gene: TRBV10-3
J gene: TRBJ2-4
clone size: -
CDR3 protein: CAISESRIAGKKNIQYF
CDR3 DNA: TGTGCCATCAGTGAGTCGAGGATAGCGGGGAAGAAAAACATTCAGTACTTC

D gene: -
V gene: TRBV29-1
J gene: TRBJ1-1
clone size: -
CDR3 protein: CSVEAGLNTEAFF
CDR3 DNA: TGCAGCGTTGAAGCAGGGTTGAACACTGAAGCTTTCTTT

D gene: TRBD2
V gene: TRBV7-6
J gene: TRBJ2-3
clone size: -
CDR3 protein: CASSPSGGGDTQYF
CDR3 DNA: TGTGCCAGCAGCCCATCGGGGGGAGGGGATACGCAGTATTTT

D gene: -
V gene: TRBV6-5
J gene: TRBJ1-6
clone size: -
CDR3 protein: CASSYSSSGVNSPLHF
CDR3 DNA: TGTGCCAGCAGTTACTCGAGTTCAGGGGTGAATTCACCCCTCCACTTT

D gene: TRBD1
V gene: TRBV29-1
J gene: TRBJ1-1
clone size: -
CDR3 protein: CSTRQGVNTEAFF
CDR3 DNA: TGCAGCACGAGACAGGGTGTAAACACTGAAGCTTTCTTT

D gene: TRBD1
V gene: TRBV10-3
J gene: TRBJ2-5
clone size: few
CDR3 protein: CAISKVPQGDLQETQYF
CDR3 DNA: TGTGCCATCAGTAAAGTACCCCAGGGGGACCTCCAAGAGACCCAGTACTTC

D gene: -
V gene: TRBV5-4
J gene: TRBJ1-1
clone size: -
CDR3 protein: CASSLGSLGAVNTEAFF
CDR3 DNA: TGTGCCAGCAGCTTGGGCTCACTCGGGGCCGTGAACACTGAAGCTTTCTTT